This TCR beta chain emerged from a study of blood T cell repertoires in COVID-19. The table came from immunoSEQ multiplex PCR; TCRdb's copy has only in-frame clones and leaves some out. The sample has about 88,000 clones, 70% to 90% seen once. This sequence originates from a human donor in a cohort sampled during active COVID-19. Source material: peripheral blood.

The CDR3 nucleotides read TGTGCCAGCAGCCAAGACCTTATGGACACTGCCTACGAGCAGTACTTC. Its protein is CASSQDLMDTAYEQYF. The J gene is TRBJ2-7, the V gene TRBV3-1 (or the pseudogene TRBV3-2), with D possibly TRBD1 on 5 matching bases. Looked up from germline, CDR1 is LGHDT and CDR2 is YNNKEL (reference sequence). Trimming removed 0 bases at V and 2 bases at J, with 14 bases between. The CDR3 loop spans 16 amino acids.